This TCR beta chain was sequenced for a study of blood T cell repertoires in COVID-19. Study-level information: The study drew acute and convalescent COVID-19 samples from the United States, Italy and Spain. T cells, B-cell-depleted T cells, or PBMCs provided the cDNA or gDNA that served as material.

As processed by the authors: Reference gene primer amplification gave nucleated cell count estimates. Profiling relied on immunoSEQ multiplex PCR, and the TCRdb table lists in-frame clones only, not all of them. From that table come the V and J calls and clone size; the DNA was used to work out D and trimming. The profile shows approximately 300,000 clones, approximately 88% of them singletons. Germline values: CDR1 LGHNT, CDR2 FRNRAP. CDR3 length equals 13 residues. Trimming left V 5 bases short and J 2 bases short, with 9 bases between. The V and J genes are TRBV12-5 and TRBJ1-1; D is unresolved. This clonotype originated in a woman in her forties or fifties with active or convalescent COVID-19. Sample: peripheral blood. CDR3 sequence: CASGTDTNTEAFF. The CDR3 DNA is TGTGCTAGTGGTACCGACACCAACACTGAAGCTTTCTTT.